A single sample gave rise to the 21 T cell receptor beta chains below, sequenced in a study of T cells in Graves' hyperthyroidism and ophthalmopathy. RNA transcripts were the template for amplifying TCR beta CDR3 regions. With the HTBI primer set, the TCR CDR3 went through a first round of RT-PCR. TCRdb fed the multiplex PCR reads into MiXCR, producing one record per CDR3 protein. This sample yields roughly 380,000 distinct CDR3 sequences, of which 11% to 15% are seen a single time; 11% belongs to the top ten. Sequenced input: blood. These receptors were collected from a woman aged 60 to 75 with Graves' hyperthyroidism.

This clonotype was counted many times. A junction boundary mismatches the germline segment, possibly from a read error. This chain joins TRBV5-1 and TRBJ2-1, with TRBD2 matching over 8 bases. Looked up from germline, CDR1 is SGHRS and CDR2 is YFSETQ. The CDR3 has 14 residues. CDR3 amino acids: CASSFSGTYNEQFF. The CDR3 nucleotides read TGTGCCAGCAGCTTTAGCGGGACCTACAATGAGCAGTTCTTC. Looking up the rest from reference TRBV5-1 and TRBJ2-1 gives the full variable domain: KAGVTQTPRYLIKTRGQQVTLSCSPISGHRSVSWYQQTPGQGLQFLFEYFSETQRNKGNFPGRFSGRQFSNSRSEMNVSTLELGDSALYLCASSFSGTYNEQFFGPGTRLTVL.

This clonotype was picked up many times. The V and J genes are TRBV2 and TRBJ2-3; 13 bases are a match to TRBD2. CDR1 and CDR2 from the germline V gene are SNHLY and FYNNEI. The CDR3 runs 18 residues. V shed 4 bases, J shed 0 bases, and the junction held 7 bases outside the gene matches. The CDR3 sequence: CASSGGTSGAYSTDTQYF. As DNA, the CDR3 is TGTGCCAGCAGTGGCGGGACTAGCGGGGCTTATAGCACAGATACGCAGTATTTT. Full variable domain (rest looked up from reference TRBV2 and TRBJ2-3): EPEVTQTPSHQVTQMGQEVILRCVPISNHLYFYWYRQILGQKVEFLVSFYNNEISEKSEIFDDQFSVERPDGSNFTLKIRSTKLEDSAMYFCASSGGTSGAYSTDTQYFGPGTRLTVL.

This clonotype was detected many times. This chain connects TRBV7-9 to TRBJ2-1; 13 positions agree with TRBD2. J lost 4 bases, V lost 5 bases, and 8 bases had no gene match. The CDR3 has 17 residues. Germline CDR1 reads SEHNR; CDR2 reads FQNEAQ (reference sequence). CDR3 coding DNA: TGTGCCAGCAGCCAAGCCGGGACTAGCGGGAAATACAATGAGCAGTTCTTC. This codes for CASSQAGTSGKYNEQFF.

This clonotype showed up many times. The gene calls are TRBV5-1 and TRBJ1-3; TRBD1 agrees at 9 bases. Germline trimming cut 4 bases from V and 4 bases from J; bases unmatched to any gene: 6. The CDR3 totals 15 residues. Germline CDR1 SGHRS, CDR2 YFSETQ. The CDR3 region has the DNA TGCGCCAGCAGCACGAGGACAGGGGCCGGAAACACCATATATTTT. It encodes CASSTRTGAGNTIYF.

With regard to this clonotype: A much larger clone is a single base away; this may be a read error. The chain recombines TRBV7-9 with TRBJ2-6; D gene unclear. This CDR3 region has 13 residues. Germline CDR1 SEHNR, CDR2 FQNEAQ (reference sequence). The V end lost 7 bases, the J end lost 0 bases, and 4 bases lay between the germline ends. DNA of the CDR3: TGTGCCAGCATCTCCTCTGGGGCCAACGTCCTGACTTTC. Its translation is CASISSGANVLTF.

CDR3 nucleotide sequence: TGTGCCAGCAGCTTAGCCGCTGCGCAGGCGGTAGAAGAGACCCAGTACTTC. Translating it yields CASSLAAAQAVEETQYF. V and J are TRBV13 and TRBJ2-5; D uncertain. In germline, CDR1 is PRHDT, CDR2 FYEKMQ (reference sequence). CDR3 length: 17 amino acids. V lost 1 base to trimming and J lost 3 bases, with 18 bases between them.

This clonotype was seen at least ten times. The chain combines TRBV12-3 or TRBV12-4 with TRBJ1-2; 11 nucleotides match TRBD1. V dropped 6 bases and J dropped 8; count of bases not matched to a gene: 8. This CDR3 has 14 residues. CDR3 sequence: CASSLGQGARGYTF. The CDR3 DNA reads TGTGCCAGCAGCCTAGGACAGGGGGCTAGAGGCTACACCTTC.

This clonotype was counted only a few times. This sequence joins TRBV5-1 and TRBJ2-1; possible D gene TRBD2, 5 bases. This CDR3 spans 14 amino acids. The V end was cut by 0 bases, the J end by 6 bases, with 10 bases between. Germline values: CDR1 SGHRS, CDR2 YFSETQ. The CDR3 DNA follows: TGCGCCAGCAGCTTGGAGATTAGCGTCAATGAGCAGTTCTTC. Protein sequence: CASSLEISVNEQFF.

This clonotype was counted a few times. The chain employs TRBV4-1 and TRBJ2-1; 11 bases agree with TRBD2. Trimming removed 0 bases from V and 1 base from J; junction bases left unmatched: 5. The CDR3 is 18 residues long. Germline CDR1 and CDR2: MGHRA and YSYEKL. CDR3 loop: CASSQDPSGRTSYNEQFF. In DNA, the CDR3 is TGCGCCAGCAGCCAAGATCCTAGCGGGAGGACTTCCTACAATGAGCAGTTCTTC.

This clonotype was detected ten times or more. The genes are TRBV5-1 and TRBJ2-3, with D unclear. The CDR3 is made up of 14 amino acids. V lost 0 bases and J 6 bases, leaving 11 bases between the germline ends. Germline V gives CDR1 SGHRS, CDR2 YFSETQ. The CDR3 nucleotides are TGCGCCAGCAGCTTGGATGGCATTGATGATACGCAGTATTTT. Residues: CASSLDGIDDTQYF.

This clonotype was seen repeatedly, ten times or more. V gene TRBV20-1 combines with J gene TRBJ2-2; no clear D. V was clipped by 3 bases and J by 2 bases, with 10 bases between them. The CDR3 sequence is 14 residues long. Per the germline V gene, CDR1 is DFQATT and CDR2 is SNEGSKA (reference sequence). CDR3 DNA sequence: TGCAGTGCTAGCCCTAGACCAAACACCGGGGAGCTGTTTTTT. This gives the protein CSASPRPNTGELFF.

This clonotype was seen ten or more times. The chain recombines TRBV11-2 with TRBJ2-3; 11 bases map to TRBD2. Losses at the gene ends were 5 bases for V and 1 base for J; bases not matched to a gene: 2. The CDR3 spans 15 residues. Germline V lookup: CDR1 SGHAT, CDR2 FQNNGV. The CDR3 loop is CASSRLAGRTDTQYF. CDR3 sequence (DNA): TGTGCCAGCAGCCGACTAGCGGGACGCACAGATACGCAGTATTTT.

This clonotype showed up many times. The chain couples TRBV3-1 to TRBJ2-1; tentatively, D is TRBD2 (5 bases). The germline V gene has CDR1 LGHDT and CDR2 YNNKEL (reference sequence). Trimming took 1 base from V and 3 from J, leaving 10 bases between them. The CDR3 extends over 15 amino acids. CDR3 DNA sequence: TGTGCCAGCAGCCAAGCTCAGCGGAACTACAATGAGCAGTTCTTC. Amino acids: CASSQAQRNYNEQFF.

Comment on this clonotype: A much bigger clone sits one base away, suggesting this may be a read error. This rearrangement joins TRBV12-5 to TRBJ2-3; D is ambiguous. The CDR3 loop spans 13 amino acids. V lost 1 base to trimming and J lost 14 bases, with 16 bases between them. The germline gives CDR1 LGHNT, CDR2 FRNRAP. CDR3 region: CASGLESQAASYF. The CDR3 DNA follows: TGTGCTAGTGGTTTGGAGTCACAAGCTGCGTCGTATTTT.

This clonotype was detected ten times or more. This chain uses TRBV7-3 with TRBJ2-1; 10 nucleotides line up with TRBD2. The CDR3 has 18 residues. The V gene's germline CDR1 is SGHTA and CDR2 FQGTGA. The V gene end was trimmed by 0 bases and the J gene end by 0 bases; junction bases not matched to a gene: 5. The CDR3 DNA reads as TGTGCCAGCAGCTTAACCCCACTAGCGGGAAGCTCCTACAATGAGCAGTTCTTC. Residues: CASSLTPLAGSSYNEQFF. The whole variable domain, filled in from reference TRBV7-3 and TRBJ2-1, reads GAGVSQTPSNKVTEKGKYVELRCDPISGHTALYWYRQSLGQGPEFLIYFQGTGAADDSGLPNDRFFAVRPEGSVSTLKIQRTERGDSAVYLCASSLTPLAGSSYNEQFFGPGTRLTVL.

This clonotype showed up many times. J is TRBJ2-3 and V is TRBV12-3 or TRBV12-4, with D tentatively TRBD2 (6 bases). V lost 5 bases and J 0 bases, leaving 12 bases between the germline ends. This CDR3 comprises 15 residues. CDR3 sequence (DNA): TGTGCCAGCAGTGGAGACGGGACTAGCACAGATACGCAGTATTTT. This encodes CASSGDGTSTDTQYF.

Many counts were recorded for this clonotype. The chain links TRBV2 to TRBJ1-4; D gene ambiguous. Germline assignment: CDR1 SNHLY and CDR2 FYNNEI. Trimming pared 4 bases from V and 0 bases from J, leaving 12 bases between. CDR3 size: 16 residues. The CDR3 bases are TGTGCCAGCAGTGGTCGGGCAGACCCAACTAATGAAAAACTGTTTTTT. Translation: CASSGRADPTNEKLFF.

In its sample, this clonotype was seen many times. The chain employs TRBV24-1 and TRBJ2-7; possible D gene TRBD2, 5 bases. Trimming cost V 5 bases and J 5 bases, with 12 bases left between them. Germline CDR1 reads KGHDR; CDR2 reads SFDVKD. The CDR3 is made up of 13 amino acids. The CDR3 coding sequence is TGTGCCACCAGTGGAGGGCCCACCCACGAGCAGTACTTC. Its translation: CATSGGPTHEQYF.

This chain links TRBV27 with TRBJ2-2; 13 bases map to TRBD2. This CDR3 has 17 amino acids. V shed 5 bases and J 5 bases; nucleotides not matched to a gene: 8. Looked up from germline, CDR1 is MNHEY and CDR2 is SMNVEV (reference sequence). This CDR3 is CASSVRTSGSVTGELFF. The CDR3 DNA reads as TGTGCCAGCAGTGTACGGACTAGCGGGAGCGTTACCGGGGAGCTGTTTTTT.

This rearrangement joins TRBV30 to TRBJ2-3; a weak D match, TRBD2 (6 bases). The CDR3 extends over 15 amino acids. Trimming took off 0 bases at V and 4 bases at J, with 14 bases between the two ends. Germline lookup yields CDR1 GTSNPN and CDR2 SVGIG (reference sequence). The CDR3: CAWSVIGEAADTQYF. The CDR3 coding sequence is TGTGCCTGGAGTGTCATCGGGGAGGCGGCAGATACGCAGTATTTT.

This clonotype occurred many times. The chain carries TRBV28 and TRBJ2-7, with TRBD2 matching over 8 bases. The CDR3 runs to 16 residues. Germline V gene lookup returns CDR1 MDHEN and CDR2 SYDVKM. V shed 4 bases, J shed 4 bases, and the junction held 12 bases outside the gene matches. The CDR3, as DNA: TGTGCCAGCAGTTACGGGAAACCGGGGACTAGTTACGAGCAGTACTTC. Amino acid sequence: CASSYGKPGTSYEQYF.